This T cell receptor beta chain was observed in a study of T-cell reconstitution after alpha-beta-depleted transplantation in children (dated by TCRdb to the mid-2010s). Regarding the research as a whole: T-cell immune reconstitution after TCRalphabeta/CD19-depleted allogeneic hematopoietic cell transplantation in children was quantitatively tracked in the study by means of TCR repertoire profiling.

Reading from cysteine to phenylalanine, the CDR3 counts 15 amino acids. Just the 45-base CDR3 DNA is kept, in frame starting at base 1. In the germline V gene, CDR1 corresponds to ENHRY and CDR2 to SYGVKD. For this chain, trimming is 0 bases at the V end and 5 bases at the J end, and the number of junction bases without a gene match is 4. In this sample, this clonotype turned up a few times. Its antigen remains unidentified. Qualities for individual bases were not recorded, and no much larger clone is one base off. The treatment or condition label, as the study defines it: allogeneic hematopoietic cell transplantation with graft depleted of TCRalphabeta T cells and CD19 B cells. TCRalphabeta/CD19-depleted allogeneic hematopoietic cell grafts were given to the transplant recipients, all of whom were children. Overall study outcomes, separate from this receptor: The apparently early alphabetaT-cell count recovery about two months after transplant was reportedly dependent on only several hundred rapidly expanded clones derived from non-depleted graft cells. In some patients, the high TCRbeta diversity seen at day 60 was put down to recipient T cells and intrathymic progenitors that had survived conditioning. The frequencies of hyperexpanded clones fell over the following months, and after one year, T-cell counts and TCRbeta diversity were mostly attributed to newly produced T cells.

The method behind the library was PCR. The instrument given in TCRdb is Illumina HiSeq 2500. TCR libraries were prepared with molecular barcoding, using unique molecular identifiers to normalize TCRbeta repertoire quantification. TCRdb reworked the public reads: Q25 trimming with fastp, MiXCR clone assembly, productive beta chains retained. Entries are consolidated by CDR3 protein sequence, retaining the most common genes and DNA. In all, the sample holds roughly 570,000 distinct CDR3 sequences, and 25% to 30% of those were seen once. Around a third of the sample comes from the top ten. Recombination joined TRBV10-3 with TRBJ2-1; 7 junctional bases match TRBD2. The TCR was taken from a boy younger than two with Wiskott-Aldrich syndrome, due to receive a stem cell transplant. Material: PBMCs, obtained before TCRalphabeta/CD19-depleted stem cell transplant. The CDR3 amino acid sequence is: CAISESRGSHNEQFF. In nucleotide form, the sequence is TGTGCCATCAGTGAGTCGCGCGGGAGCCACAATGAGCAGTTCTTC.